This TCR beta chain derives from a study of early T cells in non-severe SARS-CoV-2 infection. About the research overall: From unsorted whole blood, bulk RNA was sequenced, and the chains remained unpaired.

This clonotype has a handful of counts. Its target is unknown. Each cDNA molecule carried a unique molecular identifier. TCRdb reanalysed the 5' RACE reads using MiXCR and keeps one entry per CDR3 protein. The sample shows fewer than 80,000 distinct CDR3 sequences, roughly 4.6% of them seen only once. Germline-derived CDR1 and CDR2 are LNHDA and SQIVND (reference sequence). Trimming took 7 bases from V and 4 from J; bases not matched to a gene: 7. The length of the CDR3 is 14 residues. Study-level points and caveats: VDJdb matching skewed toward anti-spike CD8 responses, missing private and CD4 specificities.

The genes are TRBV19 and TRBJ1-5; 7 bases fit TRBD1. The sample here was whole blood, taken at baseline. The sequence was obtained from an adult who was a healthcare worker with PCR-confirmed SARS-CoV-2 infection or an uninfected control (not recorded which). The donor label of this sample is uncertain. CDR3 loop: CASKGDRVNQPQHF. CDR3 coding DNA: TGTGCCAGTAAGGGGGACAGAGTTAATCAGCCCCAGCATTTT. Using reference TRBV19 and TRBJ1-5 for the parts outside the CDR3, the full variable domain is DGGITQSPKYLFRKEGQNVTLSCEQNLNHDAMYWYRQDPGQGLRLIYYSQIVNDFQKGDIAEGYSVSREKKESFPLTVTSAQKNPTAFYLCASKGDRVNQPQHFGDGTRLSIL.